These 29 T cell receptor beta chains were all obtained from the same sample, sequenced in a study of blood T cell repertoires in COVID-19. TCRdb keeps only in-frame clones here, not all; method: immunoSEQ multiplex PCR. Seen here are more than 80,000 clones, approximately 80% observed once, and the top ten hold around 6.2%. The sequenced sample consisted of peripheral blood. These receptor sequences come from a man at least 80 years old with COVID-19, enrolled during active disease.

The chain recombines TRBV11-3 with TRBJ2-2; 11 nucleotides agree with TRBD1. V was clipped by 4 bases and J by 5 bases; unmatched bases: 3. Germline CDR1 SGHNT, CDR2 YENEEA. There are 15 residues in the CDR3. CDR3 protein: CASSSGTGGTGELFF. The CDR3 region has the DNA TGTGCCAGCAGCTCCGGGACAGGGGGGACCGGGGAGCTGTTTTTT.

The CDR3 bases are TGTGCCAGCAGTGACCGGTCTGTCCATGGCACTGAAGCTTTCTTT. This sequence encodes CASSDRSVHGTEAFF. The chain has TRBV25-1 and TRBJ1-1; D is undetermined. The CDR3 is made up of 15 amino acids. Looked up from germline, CDR1 is MGHDK and CDR2 is SYGVNS. Trimming stripped 3 bases from V and 4 bases from J, with 15 bases between.

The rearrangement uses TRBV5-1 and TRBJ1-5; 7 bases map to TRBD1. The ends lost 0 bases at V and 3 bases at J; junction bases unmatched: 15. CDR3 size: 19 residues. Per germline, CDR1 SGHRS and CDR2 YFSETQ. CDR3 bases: TGCGCCAGCAGCTTGGGGCGGGACAGACCCCGATCATACAATCAGCCCCAGCATTTT. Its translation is CASSLGRDRPRSYNQPQHF. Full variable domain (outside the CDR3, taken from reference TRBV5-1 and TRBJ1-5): KAGVTQTPRYLIKTRGQQVTLSCSPISGHRSVSWYQQTPGQGLQFLFEYFSETQRNKGNFPGRFSGRQFSNSRSEMNVSTLELGDSALYLCASSLGRDRPRSYNQPQHFGDGTRLSIL.

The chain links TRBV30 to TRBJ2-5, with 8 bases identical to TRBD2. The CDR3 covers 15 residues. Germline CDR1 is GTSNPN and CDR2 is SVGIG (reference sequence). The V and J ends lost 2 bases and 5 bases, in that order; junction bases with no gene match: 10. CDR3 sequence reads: CAWSSIAGWGETQYF. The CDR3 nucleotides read TGTGCCTGGAGTTCTATAGCGGGATGGGGGGAGACCCAGTACTTC.

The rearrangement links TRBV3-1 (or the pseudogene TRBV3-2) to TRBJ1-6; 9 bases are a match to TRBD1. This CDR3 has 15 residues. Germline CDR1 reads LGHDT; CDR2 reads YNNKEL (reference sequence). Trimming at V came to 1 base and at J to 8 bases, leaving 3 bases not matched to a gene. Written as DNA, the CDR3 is TGTGCCAGCAGCCAAGGGACAGGGGCCGATTCACCCCTCCACTTT. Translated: CASSQGTGADSPLHF.

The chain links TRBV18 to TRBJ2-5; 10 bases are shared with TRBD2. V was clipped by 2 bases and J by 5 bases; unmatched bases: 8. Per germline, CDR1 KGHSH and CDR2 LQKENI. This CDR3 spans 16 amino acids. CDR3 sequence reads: CASSPRLAGVEETQYF. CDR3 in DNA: TGTGCCAGCTCACCAAGGCTAGCGGGAGTTGAGGAGACCCAGTACTTC.

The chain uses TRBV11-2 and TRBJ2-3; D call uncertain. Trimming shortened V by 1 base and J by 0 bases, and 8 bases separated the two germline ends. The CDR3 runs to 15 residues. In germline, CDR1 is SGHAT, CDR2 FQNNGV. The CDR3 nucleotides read TGTGCCAGCAGCTTAGTACCCCGGAGCACAGATACGCAGTATTTT. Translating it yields CASSLVPRSTDTQYF.

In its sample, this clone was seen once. CDR3 loop: CASSQDGDYQETQYF. CDR3 DNA sequence: TGTGCCAGCAGCCAAGATGGGGACTACCAAGAGACCCAGTACTTC. V usage is TRBV3-1 (or the pseudogene TRBV3-2) and J usage is TRBJ2-5; D possibly corresponds to TRBD2 (6 bases). The germline gives CDR1 LGHDT, CDR2 YNNKEL (reference sequence). V was clipped by 0 bases and J by 0 bases, with 8 bases between them. The CDR3 has 15 amino acids.

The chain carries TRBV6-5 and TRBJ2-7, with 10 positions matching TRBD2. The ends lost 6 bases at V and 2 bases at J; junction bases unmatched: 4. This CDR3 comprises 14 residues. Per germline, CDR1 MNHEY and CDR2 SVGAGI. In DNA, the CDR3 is TGTGCCAGCAGCCAGCGGGAGGGACCCTACGAGCAGTACTTC. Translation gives CASSQREGPYEQYF.

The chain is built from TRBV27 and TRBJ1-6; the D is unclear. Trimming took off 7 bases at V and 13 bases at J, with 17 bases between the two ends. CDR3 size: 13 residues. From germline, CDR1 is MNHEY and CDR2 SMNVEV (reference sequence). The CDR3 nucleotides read TGTGCCAGCAAATCCGGACTCGATATCCCCCTCCACTTT. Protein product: CASKSGLDIPLHF.

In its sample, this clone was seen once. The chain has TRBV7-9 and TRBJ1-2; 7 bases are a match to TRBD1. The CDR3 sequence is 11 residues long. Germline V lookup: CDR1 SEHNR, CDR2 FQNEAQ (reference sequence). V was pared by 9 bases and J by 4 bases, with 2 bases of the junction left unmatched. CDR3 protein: CASDRAYGYTF. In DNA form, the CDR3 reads TGTGCCAGTGACAGGGCCTATGGCTACACCTTC.

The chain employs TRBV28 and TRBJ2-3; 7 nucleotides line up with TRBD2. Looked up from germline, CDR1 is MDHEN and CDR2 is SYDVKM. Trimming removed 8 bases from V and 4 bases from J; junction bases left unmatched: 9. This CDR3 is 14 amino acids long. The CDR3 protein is CASGRDDPSDTQYF. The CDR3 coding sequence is TGTGCCAGCGGGAGGGACGACCCCTCAGATACGCAGTATTTT.

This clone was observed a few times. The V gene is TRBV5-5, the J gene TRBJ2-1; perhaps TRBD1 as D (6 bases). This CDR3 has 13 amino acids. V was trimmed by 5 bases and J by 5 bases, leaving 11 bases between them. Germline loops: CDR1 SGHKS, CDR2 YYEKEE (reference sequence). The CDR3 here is CASSLGANNEQFF. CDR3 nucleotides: TGTGCCAGCAGTCTGGGGGCGAACAATGAGCAGTTCTTC.

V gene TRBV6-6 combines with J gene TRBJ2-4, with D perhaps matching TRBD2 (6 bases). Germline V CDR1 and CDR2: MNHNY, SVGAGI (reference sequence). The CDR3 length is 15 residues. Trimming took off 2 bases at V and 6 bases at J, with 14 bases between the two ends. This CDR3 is CASSYGLAFRNIQYF. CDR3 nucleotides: TGTGCCAGCAGTTACGGGCTAGCGTTTAGAAACATTCAGTACTTC.

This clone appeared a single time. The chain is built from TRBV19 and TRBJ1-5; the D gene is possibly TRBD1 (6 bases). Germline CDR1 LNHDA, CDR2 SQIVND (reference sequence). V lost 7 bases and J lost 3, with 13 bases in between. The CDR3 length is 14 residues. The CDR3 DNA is TGTGCCAGTACCATGACAGGAAACAATCAGCCCCAGCATTTT. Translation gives CASTMTGNNQPQHF.

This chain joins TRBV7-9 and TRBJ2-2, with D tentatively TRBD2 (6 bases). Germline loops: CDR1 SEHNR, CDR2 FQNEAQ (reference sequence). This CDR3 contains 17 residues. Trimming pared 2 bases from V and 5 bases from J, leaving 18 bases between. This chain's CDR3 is CASSLQGREMGTGELFF. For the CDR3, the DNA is TGTGCCAGCAGCTTACAGGGCCGGGAGATGGGGACCGGGGAGCTGTTTTTT.

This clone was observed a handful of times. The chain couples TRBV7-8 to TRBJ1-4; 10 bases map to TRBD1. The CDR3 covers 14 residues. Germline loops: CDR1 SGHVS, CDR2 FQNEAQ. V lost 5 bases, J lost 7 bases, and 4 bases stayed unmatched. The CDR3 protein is CASSPTGGVEKLFF. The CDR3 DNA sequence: TGTGCCAGCAGCCCGACAGGGGGCGTTGAAAAACTGTTTTTT.

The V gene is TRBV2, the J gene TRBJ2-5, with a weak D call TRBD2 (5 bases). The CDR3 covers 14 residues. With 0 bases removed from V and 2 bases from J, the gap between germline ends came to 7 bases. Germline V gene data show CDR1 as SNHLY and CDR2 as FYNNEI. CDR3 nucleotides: TGTGCCAGCAGTGAAGCGACGGGGCAAGAGACCCAGTACTTC. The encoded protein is CASSEATGQETQYF.

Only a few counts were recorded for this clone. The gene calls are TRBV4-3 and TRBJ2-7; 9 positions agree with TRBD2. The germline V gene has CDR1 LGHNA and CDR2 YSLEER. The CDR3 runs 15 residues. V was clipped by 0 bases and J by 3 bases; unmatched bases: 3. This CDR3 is CASSQDLLAGYEQYF. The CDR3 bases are TGCGCCAGCAGCCAAGATTTACTAGCGGGCTACGAGCAGTACTTC.

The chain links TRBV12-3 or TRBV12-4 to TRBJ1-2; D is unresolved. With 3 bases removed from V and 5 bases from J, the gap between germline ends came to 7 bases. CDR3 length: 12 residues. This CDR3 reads CASSLEGYGYTF. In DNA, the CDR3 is TGTGCCAGCAGTTTGGAGGGTTATGGCTACACCTTC.

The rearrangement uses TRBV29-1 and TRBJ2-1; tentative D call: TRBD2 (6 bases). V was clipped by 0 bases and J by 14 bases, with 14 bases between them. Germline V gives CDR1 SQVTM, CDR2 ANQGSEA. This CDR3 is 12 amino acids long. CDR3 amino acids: CSVEEIAVAEFF. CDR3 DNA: TGCAGCGTTGAAGAGATCGCGGTAGCGGAGTTCTTC.

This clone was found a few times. This chain's CDR3 is CASSPDSSNEQFF. The CDR3 DNA follows: TGTGCCAGCAGCCCCGACAGCTCCAATGAGCAGTTCTTC. The rearrangement links TRBV28 to TRBJ2-1; TRBD1 is a possible D gene (5 bases). The CDR3 is 13 amino acids. Trimming removed 6 bases from V and 6 bases from J, with 12 bases in between. Germline-derived CDR1 and CDR2 are MDHEN and SYDVKM.

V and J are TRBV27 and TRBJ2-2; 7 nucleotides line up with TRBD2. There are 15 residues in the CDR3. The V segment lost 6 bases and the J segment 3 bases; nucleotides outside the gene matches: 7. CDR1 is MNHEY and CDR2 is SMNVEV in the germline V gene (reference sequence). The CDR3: CASSTLASYTGELFF. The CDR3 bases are TGTGCCAGCAGCACACTAGCGTCTTACACCGGGGAGCTGTTTTTT.

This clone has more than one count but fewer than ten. The CDR3 DNA reads TGTGCCAGTAGCCTTATACGAACGGGAATGAACACTGAAGCTTTCTTT. Amino acids: CASSLIRTGMNTEAFF. The chain carries TRBV19 and TRBJ1-1; D uncertain. Deletions cut 6 bases from V and 0 bases from J, with 17 bases between. The CDR3 length is 16 residues. Germline lookup yields CDR1 LNHDA and CDR2 SQIVND (reference sequence).

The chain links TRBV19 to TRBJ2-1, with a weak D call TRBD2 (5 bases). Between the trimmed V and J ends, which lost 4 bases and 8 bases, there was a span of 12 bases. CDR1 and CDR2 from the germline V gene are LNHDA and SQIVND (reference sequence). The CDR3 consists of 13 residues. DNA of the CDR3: TGTGCCAGTAGTAGGACCTCGGGGTATGAGCAGTTCTTC. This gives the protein CASSRTSGYEQFF.

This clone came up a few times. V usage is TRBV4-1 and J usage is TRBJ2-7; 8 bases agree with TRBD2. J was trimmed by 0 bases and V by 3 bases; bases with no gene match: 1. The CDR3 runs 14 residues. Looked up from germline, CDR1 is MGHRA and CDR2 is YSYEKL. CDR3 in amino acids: CASSQGTSSYEQYF. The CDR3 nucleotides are TGCGCCAGCAGCCAGGGGACTAGCTCCTACGAGCAGTACTTC.

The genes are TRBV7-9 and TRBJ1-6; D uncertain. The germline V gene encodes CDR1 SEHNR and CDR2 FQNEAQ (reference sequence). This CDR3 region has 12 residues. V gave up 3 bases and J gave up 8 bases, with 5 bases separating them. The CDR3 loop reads CASSLADSPLHF. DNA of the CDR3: TGTGCCAGCAGCTTGGCAGATTCACCCCTCCACTTT.

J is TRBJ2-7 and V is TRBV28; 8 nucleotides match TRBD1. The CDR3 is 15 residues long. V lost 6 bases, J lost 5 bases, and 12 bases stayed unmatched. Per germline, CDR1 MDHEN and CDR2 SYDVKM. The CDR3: CASSLTRQGIHEQYF. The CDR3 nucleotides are TGTGCCAGCAGCCTCACACGACAGGGGATCCACGAGCAGTACTTC.

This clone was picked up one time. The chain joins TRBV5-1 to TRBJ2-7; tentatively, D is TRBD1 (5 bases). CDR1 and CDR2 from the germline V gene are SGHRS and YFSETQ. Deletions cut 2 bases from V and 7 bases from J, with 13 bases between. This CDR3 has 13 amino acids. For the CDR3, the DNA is TGCGCCAGCAGCTTCGGCCAGGGTCGGGAGCAGTACTTC. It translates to CASSFGQGREQYF.